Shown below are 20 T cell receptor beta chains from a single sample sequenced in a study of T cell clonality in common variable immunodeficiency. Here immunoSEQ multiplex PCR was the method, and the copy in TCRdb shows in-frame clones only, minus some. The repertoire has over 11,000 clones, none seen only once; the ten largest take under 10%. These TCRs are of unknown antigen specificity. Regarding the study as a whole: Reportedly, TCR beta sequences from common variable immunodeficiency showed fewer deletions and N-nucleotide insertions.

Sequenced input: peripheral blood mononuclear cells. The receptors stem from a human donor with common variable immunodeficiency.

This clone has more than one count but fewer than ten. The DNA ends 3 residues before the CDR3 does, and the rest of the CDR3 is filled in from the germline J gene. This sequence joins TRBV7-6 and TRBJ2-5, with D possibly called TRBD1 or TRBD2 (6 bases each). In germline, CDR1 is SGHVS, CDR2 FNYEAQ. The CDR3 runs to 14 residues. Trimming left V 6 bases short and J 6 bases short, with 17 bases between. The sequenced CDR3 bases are TGTGCCAGCAGTAGGCGACAGGAGGGGCAGACC. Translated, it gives CASSRRQEGQT. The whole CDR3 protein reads CASSRRQEGQTQYF. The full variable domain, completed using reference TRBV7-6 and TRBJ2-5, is GAGVSQSPRYKVTKRGQDVALRCDPISGHVSLYWYRQALGQGPEFLTYFNYEAQQDKSGLPNDRFSAERPEGSISTLTIQRTEQRDSAMYRCASSRRQEGQTQYFGPGTRLLVL.

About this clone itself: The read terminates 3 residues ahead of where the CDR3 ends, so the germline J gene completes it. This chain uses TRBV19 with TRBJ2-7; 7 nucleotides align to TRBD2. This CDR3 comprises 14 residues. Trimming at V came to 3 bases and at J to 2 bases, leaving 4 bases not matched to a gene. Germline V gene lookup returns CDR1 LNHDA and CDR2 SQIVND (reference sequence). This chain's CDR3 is CASSIGGGAYEQYF. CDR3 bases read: TGTGCCAGTAGTATTGGTGGGGGGGCCTACGAG. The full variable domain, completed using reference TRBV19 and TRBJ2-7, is DGGITQSPKYLFRKEGQNVTLSCEQNLNHDAMYWYRQDPGQGLRLIYYSQIVNDFQKGDIAEGYSVSREKKESFPLTVTSAQKNPTAFYLCASSIGGGAYEQYFGPGTRLTVT.

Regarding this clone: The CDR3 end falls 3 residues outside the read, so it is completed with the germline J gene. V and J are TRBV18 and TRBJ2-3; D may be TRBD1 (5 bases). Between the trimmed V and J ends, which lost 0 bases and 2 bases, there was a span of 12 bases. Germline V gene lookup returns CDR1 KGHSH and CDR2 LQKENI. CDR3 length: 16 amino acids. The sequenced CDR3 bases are TGTGCCAGCTCACCACCGGGGCTGAGCATCACAGATACG. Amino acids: CASSPPGLSITDT. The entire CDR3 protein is CASSPPGLSITDTQYF.

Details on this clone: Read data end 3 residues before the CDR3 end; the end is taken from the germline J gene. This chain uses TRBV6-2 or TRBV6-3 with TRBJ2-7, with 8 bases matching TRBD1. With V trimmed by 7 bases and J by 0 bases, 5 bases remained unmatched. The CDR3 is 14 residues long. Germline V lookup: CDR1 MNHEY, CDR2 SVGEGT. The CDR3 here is CASKRTGNSYEQYF. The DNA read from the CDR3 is TGTGCCAGCAAGCGGACAGGGAACTCCTACGAG.

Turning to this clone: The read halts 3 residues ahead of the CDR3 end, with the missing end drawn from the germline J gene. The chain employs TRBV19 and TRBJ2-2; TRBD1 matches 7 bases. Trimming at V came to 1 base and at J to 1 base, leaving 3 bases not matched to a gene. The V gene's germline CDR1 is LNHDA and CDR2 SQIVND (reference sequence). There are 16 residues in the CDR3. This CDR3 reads CASSIVRTGNTGELFF. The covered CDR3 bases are TGTGCCAGTAGTATAGTACGGACAGGGAACACCGGGGAG.

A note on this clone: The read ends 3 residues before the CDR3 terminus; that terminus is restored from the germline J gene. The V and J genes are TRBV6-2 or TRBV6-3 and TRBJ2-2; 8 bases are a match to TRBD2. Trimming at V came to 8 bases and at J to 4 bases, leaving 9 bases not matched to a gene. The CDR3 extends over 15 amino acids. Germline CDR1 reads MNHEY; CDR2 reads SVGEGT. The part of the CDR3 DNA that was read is TGTGCCAGCGCCCGGGGGGGCCGAGGCACCGGGGAG. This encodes CASARGGRGTGE. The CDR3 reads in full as CASARGGRGTGELFF.

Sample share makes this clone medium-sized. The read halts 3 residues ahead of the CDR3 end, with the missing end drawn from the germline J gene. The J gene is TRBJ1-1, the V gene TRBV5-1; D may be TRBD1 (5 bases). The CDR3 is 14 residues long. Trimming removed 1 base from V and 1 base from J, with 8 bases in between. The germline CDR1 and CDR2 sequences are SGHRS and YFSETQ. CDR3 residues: CASSLITGNTEAFF. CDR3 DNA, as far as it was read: TGCGCCAGCAGCTTGATAACAGGGAACACTGAA.

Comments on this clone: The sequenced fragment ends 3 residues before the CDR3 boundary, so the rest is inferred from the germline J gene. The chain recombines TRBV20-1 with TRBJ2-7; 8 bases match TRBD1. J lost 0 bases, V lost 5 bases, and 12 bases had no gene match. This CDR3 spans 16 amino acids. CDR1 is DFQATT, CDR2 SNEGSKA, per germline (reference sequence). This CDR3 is CSACPGQGIFSYEQYF. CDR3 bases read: TGCAGTGCTTGCCCTGGACAGGGCATATTCTCCTACGAG.

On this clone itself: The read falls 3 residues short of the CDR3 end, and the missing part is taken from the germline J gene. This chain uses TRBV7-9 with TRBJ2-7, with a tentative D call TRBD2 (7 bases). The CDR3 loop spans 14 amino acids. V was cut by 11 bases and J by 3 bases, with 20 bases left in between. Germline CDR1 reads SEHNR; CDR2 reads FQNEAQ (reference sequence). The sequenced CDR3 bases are TGTGCCGCCGGAAGCGGGGCAGGGGACTACGAG. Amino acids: CAAGSGAGDYE. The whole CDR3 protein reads CAAGSGAGDYEQYF. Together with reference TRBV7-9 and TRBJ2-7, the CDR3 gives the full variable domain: DTGVSQNPRHKITKRGQNVTFRCDPISEHNRLYWYRQTLGQGPEFLTYFQNEAQLEKSRLLSDRFSAERPKGSFSTLEIQRTEQGDSAMYLCAAGSGAGDYEQYFGPGTRLTVT.

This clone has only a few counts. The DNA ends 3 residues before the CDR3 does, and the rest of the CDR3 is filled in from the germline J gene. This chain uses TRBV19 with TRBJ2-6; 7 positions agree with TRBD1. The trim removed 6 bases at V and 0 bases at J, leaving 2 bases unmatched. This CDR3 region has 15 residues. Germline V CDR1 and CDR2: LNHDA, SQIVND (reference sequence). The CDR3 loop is CASRGTVSGANVLTF. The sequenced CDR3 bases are TGTGCCAGTAGAGGGACAGTCTCTGGGGCCAACGTC.

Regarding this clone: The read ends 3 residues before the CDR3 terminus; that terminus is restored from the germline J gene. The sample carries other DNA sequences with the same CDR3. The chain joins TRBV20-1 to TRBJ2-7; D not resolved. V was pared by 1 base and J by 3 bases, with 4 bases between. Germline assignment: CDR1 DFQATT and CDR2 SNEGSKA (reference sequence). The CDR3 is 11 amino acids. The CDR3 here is CSARVSYEQYF. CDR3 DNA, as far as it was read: TGCAGTGCTAGAGTTAGCTACGAG.

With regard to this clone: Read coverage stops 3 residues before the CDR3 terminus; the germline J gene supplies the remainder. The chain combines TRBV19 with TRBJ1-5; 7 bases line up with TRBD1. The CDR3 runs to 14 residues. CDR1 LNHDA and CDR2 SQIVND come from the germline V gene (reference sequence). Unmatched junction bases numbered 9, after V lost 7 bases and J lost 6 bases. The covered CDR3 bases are TGTGCCAGTACCGTACAGGGGTACGGTCAGCCC. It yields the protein CASTVQGYGQP. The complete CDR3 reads CASTVQGYGQPQHF.

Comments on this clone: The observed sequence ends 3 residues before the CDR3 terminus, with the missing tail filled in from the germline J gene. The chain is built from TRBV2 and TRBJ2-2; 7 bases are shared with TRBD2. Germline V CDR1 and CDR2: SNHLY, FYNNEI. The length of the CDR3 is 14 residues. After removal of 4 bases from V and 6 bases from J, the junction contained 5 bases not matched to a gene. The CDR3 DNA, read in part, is TGTGCCAGCAGTGCCAGACTAGCTTCCGGGGAG. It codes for CASSARLASGE. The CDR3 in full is CASSARLASGELFF.

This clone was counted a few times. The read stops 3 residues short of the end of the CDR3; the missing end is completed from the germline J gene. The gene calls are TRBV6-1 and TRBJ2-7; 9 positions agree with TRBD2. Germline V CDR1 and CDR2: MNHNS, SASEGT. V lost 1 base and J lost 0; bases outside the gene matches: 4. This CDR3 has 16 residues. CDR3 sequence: CASSEVSGGGSYEQYF. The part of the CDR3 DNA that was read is TGTGCCAGCAGTGAAGTTAGCGGGGGAGGCTCCTACGAG.

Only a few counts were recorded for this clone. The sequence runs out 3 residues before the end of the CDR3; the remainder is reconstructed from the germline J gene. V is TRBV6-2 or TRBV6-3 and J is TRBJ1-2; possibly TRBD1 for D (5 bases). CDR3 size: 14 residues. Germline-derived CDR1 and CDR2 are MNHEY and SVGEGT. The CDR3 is CASSLTPGFYGYTF. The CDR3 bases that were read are TGTGCCAGCAGTCTCACCCCAGGGTTTTACGGC.

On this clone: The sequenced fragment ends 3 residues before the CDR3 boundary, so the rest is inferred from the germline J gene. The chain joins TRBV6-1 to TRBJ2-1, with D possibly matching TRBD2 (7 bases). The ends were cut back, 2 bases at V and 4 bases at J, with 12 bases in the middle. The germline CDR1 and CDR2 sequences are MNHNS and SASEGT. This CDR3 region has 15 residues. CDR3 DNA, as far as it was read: TGTGCCAGCAGTGAACCGGGGGGCGCGTACAATGAG. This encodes CASSEPGGAYNE. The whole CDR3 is CASSEPGGAYNEQFF.

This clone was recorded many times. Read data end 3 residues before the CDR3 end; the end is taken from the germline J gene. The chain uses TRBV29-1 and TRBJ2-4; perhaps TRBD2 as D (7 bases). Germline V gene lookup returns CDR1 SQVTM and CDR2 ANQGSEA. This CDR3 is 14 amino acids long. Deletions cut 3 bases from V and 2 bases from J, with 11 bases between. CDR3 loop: CSVEGGATKNIQYF. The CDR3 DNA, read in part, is TGCAGCGTTGAGGGGGGGGCAACCAAAAACATT.

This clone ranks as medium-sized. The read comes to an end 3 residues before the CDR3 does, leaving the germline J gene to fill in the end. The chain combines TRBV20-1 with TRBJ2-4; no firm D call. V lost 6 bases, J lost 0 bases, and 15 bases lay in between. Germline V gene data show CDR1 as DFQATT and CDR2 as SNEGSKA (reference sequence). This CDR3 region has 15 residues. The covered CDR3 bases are TGCAGTGCAAGAAGTCTAGAGTTAGCCAAAAACATT. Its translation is CSARSLELAKNI. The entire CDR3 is CSARSLELAKNIQYF.

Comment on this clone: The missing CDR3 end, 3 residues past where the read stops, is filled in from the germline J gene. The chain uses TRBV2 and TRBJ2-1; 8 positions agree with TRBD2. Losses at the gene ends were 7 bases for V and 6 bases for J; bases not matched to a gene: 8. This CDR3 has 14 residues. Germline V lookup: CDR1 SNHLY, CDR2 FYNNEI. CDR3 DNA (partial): TGTGCCAGCACCCGGCGGGGGGTTGGCAATGAG. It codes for CASTRRGVGNE. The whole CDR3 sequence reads CASTRRGVGNEQFF.

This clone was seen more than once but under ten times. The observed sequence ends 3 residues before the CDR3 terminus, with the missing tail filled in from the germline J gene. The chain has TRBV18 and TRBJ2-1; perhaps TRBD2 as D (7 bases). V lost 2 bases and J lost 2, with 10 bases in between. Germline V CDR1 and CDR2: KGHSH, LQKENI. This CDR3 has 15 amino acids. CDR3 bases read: TGTGCCAGCTCACCAGTAGGGGGGGCCTACAATGAG. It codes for CASSPVGGAYNE. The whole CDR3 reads CASSPVGGAYNEQFF.